The T cell receptor (beta chain) described here comes from a study of shared clonotypes between healthy human individuals (dated by TCRdb to 2020 to 2021). Context from the whole study: The cohort comprised a couple of women and a few men aged 18 to 49 years. For each donor, CD4 naive and CD4 memory were each run on three plates, CD8 naive on two plates, and CD8 memory on one plate. The study deeply sequenced blood TCR repertoires of about 5 healthy adults to estimate repertoire size and the extent of clonotype sharing between individuals. To increase sequencing depth and limit assay-specific biases, different laboratories used diverse techniques to prepare libraries and sequence TCR repertoires. Between about 0.94 and 10 billion PBMCs per donor were obtained by leukapheresis.

Donors were healthy HIV-negative adults with no recently reported acute infections or vaccinations. Every donor was a Caucasian adult residing in Nashville, Tennessee, USA. CD4+ T cells were enriched by magnetic negative selection; naive cells were then positively selected on CD45RA, and the negative fraction formed the memory subset. After blood collection by leukapheresis, PBMCs were isolated using Ficoll-Histopaque density gradient centrifugation and then cryopreserved in the vapor phase of liquid nitrogen. Analytical flow cytometry was used to check the purity and quantity of every magnetically sorted T cell population. Genomic DNA was isolated from every sorted fraction and measured by UV absorbance on a Nanodrop 2000c. The CDR3 spans 14 residues, from the cysteine through the phenylalanine. Here the CDR3 DNA is all that survives: 42 bases in frame from base 1. Relative to germline, V is 8 bases shorter and J is 0 bases shorter, with 11 bases between their ends. Reading the germline V gene gives CDR1 SNHLY and CDR2 FYNNEI.

Here is what the overall study found, with its caveats: The small number of donors limited the genetic and exposure-history diversity represented. When a handful of donors were compared, the shared fraction of clonotypes was roughly 4.8% for naive CD4, less than 4% for naive CD8, more than 2% for memory CD4, and 0.35% to 0.4% for memory CD8. Clonotypes shared by all four sorted-subset donors showed higher generation probabilities than non-shared clonotypes. Naive subsets generally had larger estimated clonotype richness than memory subsets. Sampling was limited to blood, and TCR repertoires in tissue likely differ from TCR repertoires in blood. Based on pairwise subsampling, the degree of clonotype sharing among donors was expected to be affected by sequencing depth. Incomplete sequencing was indicated by rarefaction of sorted-subset datasets, despite the large sequencing depth.

Using the deep immunoSEQ assay, multiplex PCR amplified TCR CDR3 regions from genomic DNA. Extracted genomic DNA from each cell subset was distributed evenly across all wells of several immunoSEQ 96-well plates, and each plate was treated as a replicate. Each replicate PCR for sorted subsets received 200 ng genomic DNA, equal to roughly 30,000 T cell genomes. The purified libraries were quantified using a Qubit 3.0 fluorometer, sized with a Bioanalyzer 2100, and then quantified again using the KAPA Library Quantification kit. Each immunoSEQ 96-well plate was sequenced on its own single-read 150-cycle Illumina NextSeq 550 flow cell. For the original study's pipeline: Because only junctional sequences without quality scores were contained in the immunoSEQ output, filtering matching that applied to full-length reads could not be performed. To assign V/J genes and CDR3, sequences were annotated using PyIR, a Python wrapper for IgBLAST v1.9, with IMGT germline references. Reads were filtered out if the reads had weak V/J assignments (E-value above 1e-6), no CDR3, stop codons, out-of-frame junctions, or ambiguous translated residues. V3J clonotypes were defined as sequences sharing an identical inferred V gene, J gene, and CDR3 amino acid sequence. Percentage overlap between repertoires was calculated by dividing the number of shared unique clonotypes by the size of the smaller repertoire. RTK rarefaction, the Chao1 estimator, and Recon v2.1 estimates of unobserved clonotypes were used to assess repertoire richness. Generation probabilities for all TCRbeta clonotypes obtained by the gDNA method from a handful of donors were computed using OLGA. TCRdb took this table from immuneACCESS and kept in-frame rearrangements with V and J called. Such tables lack part of the clones; where checked against another copy, unresolved V genes explain under half of the gap, and the rest is unexplained. Clone size and the V and J calls come from that table; the DNA yielded D and trimming. Present in this sample are 2 million to 2.5 million clones, over 90% of which were seen just once. The ten most abundant clones make up under 0.45% of the sample.

As regards this clone: The antigen it binds to is not known. No qualities accompany the bases; no much larger clone lies one base away.

Sequences were obtained from naive CD4+ T cells from PBMCs. Read against the paper, the sample's cell subset or site label means: CD45RA+ positively selected. The TCR was taken from a man aged 18 to 30 in good health. Some clones in this sample may be carry-over from other donors' samples. Recombination linked TRBV2 to TRBJ2-4, and possibly TRBD2, on 5 matching bases. The nucleotide sequence is given as TGTGCCAGCCCGGCGGGTATAGCCAAAAACATTCAGTACTTC. Translated, it reads CASPAGIAKNIQYF. Joined to the reference TRBV2 and TRBJ2-4 proteins, this CDR3 gives the full variable domain: EPEVTQTPSHQVTQMGQEVILRCVPISNHLYFYWYRQILGQKVEFLVSFYNNEISEKSEIFDDQFSVERPDGSNFTLKIRSTKLEDSAMYFCASPAGIAKNIQYFGAGTRLSVL.